Following are 7 T cell receptor beta chains from one sample sequenced in a study of T cells expressing NK-cell markers. Following a re-call of the 5' RACE reads, TCRdb has one entry per CDR3 protein and lacks DNA. The table lists 400,000 to 450,000 distinct CDR3 sequences. What was sequenced was blood T cells: a sorted CD56 or NKG2C T cell subset, CD4+ or CD8+ T cells, or bulk PBMC T cells (not recorded which). These receptor sequences come from a woman aged 18 to 75 in good health.

The rearrangement joins TRBV28 to TRBJ1-5; TCRdb calls TRBD1, which cannot be checked without DNA. The length of the CDR3 is 15 residues. Looked up from germline, CDR1 is MDHEN and CDR2 is SYDVKM. The CDR3 spells CASSIRVTGNQPQHF.

The V gene is TRBV4-3, the J gene TRBJ1-1; TCRdb picks TRBD1, but there is no DNA to check that call. The germline V gene encodes CDR1 LGHNA and CDR2 YSLEER. The CDR3 runs 15 residues. The chain's CDR3 is CASSQDPTGHTEAFF.

The chain couples TRBV4-1 to TRBJ2-4. This CDR3 spans 11 amino acids. Germline V gene data show CDR1 as MGHRA and CDR2 as YSYEKL. CDR3 protein: CASSQENIQYF.

V gene TRBV14 combines with J gene TRBJ1-1. Germline-derived CDR1 and CDR2 are SGHDN and FVKESK. This CDR3 region has 14 residues. The CDR3 is CASSPRWSNTEAFF.

This chain uses TRBV18 with TRBJ1-5. CDR3 length: 15 residues. CDR1 is KGHSH and CDR2 is LQKENI in the germline V gene. CDR3 residues: CASSPRGKGNQPQHF.

The rearrangement links TRBV5-6 to TRBJ2-3; TCRdb proposes TRBD2, but this gene call is untestable without DNA. The germline V gene encodes CDR1 SGHDT and CDR2 YYEEEE. The CDR3 has 14 residues. CDR3 sequence reads: CASSFSSVTDTQYF.

The V and J genes are TRBV10-3 and TRBJ2-1; checking the TCRdb D call of TRBD1 is not possible without DNA. This CDR3 has 13 amino acids. Germline CDR1 reads ENHRY; CDR2 reads SYGVKD. This CDR3 reads CAINPGQGNEQFF.